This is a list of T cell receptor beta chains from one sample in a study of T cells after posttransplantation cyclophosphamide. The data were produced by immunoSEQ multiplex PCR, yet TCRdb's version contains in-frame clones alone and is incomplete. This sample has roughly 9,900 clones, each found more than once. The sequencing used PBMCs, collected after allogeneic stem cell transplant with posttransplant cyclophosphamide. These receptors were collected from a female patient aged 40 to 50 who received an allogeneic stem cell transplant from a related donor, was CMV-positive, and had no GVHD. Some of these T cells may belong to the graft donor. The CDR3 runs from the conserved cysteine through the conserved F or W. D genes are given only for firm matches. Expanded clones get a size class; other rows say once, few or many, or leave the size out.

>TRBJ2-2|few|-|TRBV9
CASTGNTGELFF
TGTGCCAGCACGGGAAACACCGGGGAGCTGTTTTTT
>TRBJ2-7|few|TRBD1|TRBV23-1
CASSQLGQENSYEQYF
TGCGCCAGCAGTCAACTTGGACAGGAGAACTCCTACGAGCAGTACTTC
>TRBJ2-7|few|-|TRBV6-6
CASSAGTGRYEQYF
TGTGCCAGCAGTGCGGGAACGGGCCGCTACGAGCAGTACTTC
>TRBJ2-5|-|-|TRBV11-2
CASSSRPQETQYF
TGTGCCAGCAGCTCGCGCCCGCAAGAGACCCAGTACTTC
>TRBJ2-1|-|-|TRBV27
CASSLGGGTVFKNEQFF
TGTGCCAGCAGTTTAGGAGGCGGGACGGTTTTTAAGAATGAGCAGTTCTTC
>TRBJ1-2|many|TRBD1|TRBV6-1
CASSPSTGAHYGYTF
TGTGCCAGCAGCCCTTCGACAGGGGCCCACTATGGCTACACCTTC
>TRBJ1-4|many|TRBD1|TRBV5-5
CASSLAWTGVTNEKLFF
TGTGCCAGCAGCTTGGCGTGGACAGGGGTAACTAATGAAAAACTGTTTTTT
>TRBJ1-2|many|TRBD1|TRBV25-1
CASSARTGNGYGYTF
TGTGCCAGCAGTGCCCGGACAGGGAACGGCTATGGCTACACCTTC
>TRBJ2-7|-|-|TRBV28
CASSVGRYEQYF
TGTGCCAGCAGTGTAGGGAGGTACGAGCAGTACTTC
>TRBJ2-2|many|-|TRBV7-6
CASSLSTSSGELFF
TGTGCCAGCAGCTTATCCACTAGCTCCGGGGAGCTGTTTTTT
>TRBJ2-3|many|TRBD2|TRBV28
CASPGRGEGRTDTQYF
TGTGCCAGCCCAGGGAGGGGAGAGGGACGCACAGATACGCAGTATTTT
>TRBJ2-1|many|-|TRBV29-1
CSVEVAGSYNEQFF
TGCAGCGTTGAGGTTGCGGGCTCCTACAATGAGCAGTTCTTC
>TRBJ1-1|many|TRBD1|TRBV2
CASSEWTGYHTEAFF
TGTGCCAGCAGTGAATGGACAGGGTACCACACTGAAGCTTTCTTT
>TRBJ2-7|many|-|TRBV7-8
CASSLGREYYEQYF
TGTGCCAGCAGCTTGGGCCGGGAATACTACGAGCAGTACTTC
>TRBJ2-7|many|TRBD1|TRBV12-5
CASGRKTDRDRAYEQYF
TGTGCTAGTGGAAGAAAAACTGACCGGGACAGGGCCTACGAGCAGTACTTC
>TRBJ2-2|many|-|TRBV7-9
CASSKPTGSTGELFF
TGTGCCAGCAGCAAACCCACAGGGTCGACCGGGGAGCTGTTTTTT
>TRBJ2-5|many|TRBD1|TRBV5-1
CASSLAGQGAGTQYF
TGCGCCAGCAGCTTGGCCGGACAGGGGGCTGGGACCCAGTACTTC
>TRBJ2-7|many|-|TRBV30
CAWSVIRGLSSYEQYF
TGTGCCTGGAGTGTTATTCGGGGATTGAGCTCCTACGAGCAGTACTTC
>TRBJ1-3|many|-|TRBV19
CASTGLTPSTGGNTIYF
TGTGCCAGTACCGGCTTGACCCCCTCGACGGGAGGAAACACCATATATTTT
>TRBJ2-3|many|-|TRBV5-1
CASSSAGVDTQYF
TGCGCCAGCAGCTCAGCGGGCGTGGATACGCAGTATTTT
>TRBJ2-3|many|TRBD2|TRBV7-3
CASSLTSGGAYKPDTQYF
TGTGCCAGCAGCTTGACTAGCGGGGGGGCCTATAAGCCAGATACGCAGTATTTT
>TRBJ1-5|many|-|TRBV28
CASTSGNQPQHF
TGTGCCAGCACGAGTGGCAATCAGCCCCAGCATTTT
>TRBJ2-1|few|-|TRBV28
CASSLYQVYNEQFF
TGTGCCAGCAGCCTATACCAGGTTTACAATGAGCAGTTCTTC
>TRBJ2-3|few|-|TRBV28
CASSLPTRGASTDTQYF
TGTGCCAGCAGTTTACCCACTCGTGGGGCTAGCACAGATACGCAGTATTTT
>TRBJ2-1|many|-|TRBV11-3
CASSLDRSASSYNEQFF
TGTGCCAGCAGCTTAGATCGCAGCGCAAGCTCCTACAATGAGCAGTTCTTC
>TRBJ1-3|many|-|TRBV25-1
CASRQGSSLDTIYF
TGTGCCAGCAGGCAGGGCTCATCTTTGGACACCATATATTTT
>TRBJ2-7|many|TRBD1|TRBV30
CAWSVGTGITYEQYF
TGTGCCTGGAGTGTAGGGACAGGGATCACCTACGAGCAGTACTTC
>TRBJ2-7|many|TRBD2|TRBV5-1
CASSLPLPSLTSGSSHEQYF
TGCGCCAGCAGCCTCCCCCTTCCCTCCCTGACTAGCGGGAGTTCCCACGAGCAGTACTTC
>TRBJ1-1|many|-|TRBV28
CASSQITGTTNTEAFF
TGTGCCAGCAGTCAAATCACAGGGACCACGAACACTGAAGCTTTCTTT
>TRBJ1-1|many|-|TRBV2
CASSADPPNRFNTEAFF
TGTGCCAGCAGTGCAGATCCGCCGAACAGGTTCAACACTGAAGCTTTCTTT
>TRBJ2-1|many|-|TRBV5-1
CASSLRPAAGTYNEQFF
TGCGCCAGCAGCTTGAGACCCGCTGCGGGGACCTACAATGAGCAGTTCTTC
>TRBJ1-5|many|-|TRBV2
CASRLDNNQPQHF
TGTGCCAGCAGGCTTGACAACAATCAGCCCCAGCATTTT
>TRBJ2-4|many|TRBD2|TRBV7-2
CASSLAGGPRPWYF
TGTGCCAGCAGCTTAGCGGGAGGGCCACGGCCCTGGTACTTC
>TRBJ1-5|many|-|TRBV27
CASSLHSIDSNNQPQHF
TGTGCCAGCAGTCTACATTCCATCGACAGTAACAATCAGCCCCAGCATTTT
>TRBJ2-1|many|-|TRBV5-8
CASSFQYNEQFF
TGTGCCAGCAGCTTTCAATACAATGAGCAGTTCTTC
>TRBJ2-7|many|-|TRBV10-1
CASSEGDNYEQYF
TGCGCCAGCAGTGAGGGGGACAACTACGAGCAGTACTTC
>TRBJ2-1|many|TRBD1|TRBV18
CASSPPGQYYNEQFF
TGTGCCAGCTCACCACCGGGACAGTACTACAATGAGCAGTTCTTC
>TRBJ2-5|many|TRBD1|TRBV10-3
CATRQGQETQYF
TGTGCCACCCGACAGGGCCAAGAGACCCAGTACTTC
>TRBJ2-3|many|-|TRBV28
CASSPTGYSTDTQYF
TGTGCCAGCAGTCCAACAGGATACAGCACAGATACGCAGTATTTT
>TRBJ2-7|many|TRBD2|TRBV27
CASSSTRASGRPGYEQYF
TGTGCCAGCAGTTCAACCCGCGCGAGCGGGAGGCCGGGCTACGAGCAGTACTTC
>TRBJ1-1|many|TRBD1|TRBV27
CASSLSGTGMNTEAFF
TGTGCCAGCAGTTTGTCGGGGACAGGGATGAACACTGAAGCTTTCTTT
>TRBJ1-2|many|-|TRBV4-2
CASSQDIATNYGYTF
TGTGCCAGCAGCCAAGATATAGCCACGAACTATGGCTACACCTTC
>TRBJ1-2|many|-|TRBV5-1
CASSLDPQGFGSYGYTF
TGCGCCAGCAGCTTGGACCCGCAGGGGTTTGGGAGCTATGGCTACACCTTC
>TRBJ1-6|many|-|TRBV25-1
CASSEFSSYNSPLHF
TGTGCCAGCAGTGAATTCAGCTCCTATAATTCACCCCTCCACTTT
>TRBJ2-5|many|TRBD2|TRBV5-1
CASSRGLAGAGETQYF
TGCGCCAGCAGCAGGGGACTAGCGGGGGCCGGGGAGACCCAGTACTTC
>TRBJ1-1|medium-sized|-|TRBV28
CASSLPRGWNTEAFF
TGTGCCAGCAGTCTCCCCCGGGGTTGGAACACTGAAGCTTTCTTT
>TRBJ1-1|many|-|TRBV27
CASRLRGSNEAFF
TGTGCCAGCAGGCTTCGGGGTTCAAATGAAGCTTTCTTT
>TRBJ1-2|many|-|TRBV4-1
CASSQGAVSNYGYTF
TGCGCCAGCAGCCAAGGTGCAGTCTCCAACTATGGCTACACCTTC
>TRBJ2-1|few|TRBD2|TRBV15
CATSSNQQREPLRRSGQFF
TGTGCCACCAGCTCCAATCAGCAGCGGGAGCCACTGAGGAGAAGTGGGCAGTTCTTC
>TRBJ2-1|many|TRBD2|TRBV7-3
CASSSGGTSYNEQFF
TGTGCCAGCAGCTCGGGCGGGACTAGCTACAATGAGCAGTTCTTC
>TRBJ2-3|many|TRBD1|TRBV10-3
CAISVQGASTDTQYF
TGTGCCATCAGCGTACAGGGGGCGAGCACAGATACGCAGTATTTT
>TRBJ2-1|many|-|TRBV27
CASSPWTDYNEQFF
TGTGCCAGCAGTCCCTGGACAGACTACAATGAGCAGTTCTTC
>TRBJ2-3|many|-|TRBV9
CASSVEVGTSVYF
TGTGCCAGCAGCGTAGAGGTGGGGACAAGTGTATATTTT
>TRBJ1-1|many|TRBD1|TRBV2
CASIGQGNTEAFF
TGTGCCAGCATTGGACAGGGAAACACTGAAGCTTTCTTT
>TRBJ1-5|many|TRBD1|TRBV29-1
CSVKVGQGGNQPQHF
TGCAGCGTTAAAGTGGGACAGGGTGGGAATCAGCCCCAGCATTTT